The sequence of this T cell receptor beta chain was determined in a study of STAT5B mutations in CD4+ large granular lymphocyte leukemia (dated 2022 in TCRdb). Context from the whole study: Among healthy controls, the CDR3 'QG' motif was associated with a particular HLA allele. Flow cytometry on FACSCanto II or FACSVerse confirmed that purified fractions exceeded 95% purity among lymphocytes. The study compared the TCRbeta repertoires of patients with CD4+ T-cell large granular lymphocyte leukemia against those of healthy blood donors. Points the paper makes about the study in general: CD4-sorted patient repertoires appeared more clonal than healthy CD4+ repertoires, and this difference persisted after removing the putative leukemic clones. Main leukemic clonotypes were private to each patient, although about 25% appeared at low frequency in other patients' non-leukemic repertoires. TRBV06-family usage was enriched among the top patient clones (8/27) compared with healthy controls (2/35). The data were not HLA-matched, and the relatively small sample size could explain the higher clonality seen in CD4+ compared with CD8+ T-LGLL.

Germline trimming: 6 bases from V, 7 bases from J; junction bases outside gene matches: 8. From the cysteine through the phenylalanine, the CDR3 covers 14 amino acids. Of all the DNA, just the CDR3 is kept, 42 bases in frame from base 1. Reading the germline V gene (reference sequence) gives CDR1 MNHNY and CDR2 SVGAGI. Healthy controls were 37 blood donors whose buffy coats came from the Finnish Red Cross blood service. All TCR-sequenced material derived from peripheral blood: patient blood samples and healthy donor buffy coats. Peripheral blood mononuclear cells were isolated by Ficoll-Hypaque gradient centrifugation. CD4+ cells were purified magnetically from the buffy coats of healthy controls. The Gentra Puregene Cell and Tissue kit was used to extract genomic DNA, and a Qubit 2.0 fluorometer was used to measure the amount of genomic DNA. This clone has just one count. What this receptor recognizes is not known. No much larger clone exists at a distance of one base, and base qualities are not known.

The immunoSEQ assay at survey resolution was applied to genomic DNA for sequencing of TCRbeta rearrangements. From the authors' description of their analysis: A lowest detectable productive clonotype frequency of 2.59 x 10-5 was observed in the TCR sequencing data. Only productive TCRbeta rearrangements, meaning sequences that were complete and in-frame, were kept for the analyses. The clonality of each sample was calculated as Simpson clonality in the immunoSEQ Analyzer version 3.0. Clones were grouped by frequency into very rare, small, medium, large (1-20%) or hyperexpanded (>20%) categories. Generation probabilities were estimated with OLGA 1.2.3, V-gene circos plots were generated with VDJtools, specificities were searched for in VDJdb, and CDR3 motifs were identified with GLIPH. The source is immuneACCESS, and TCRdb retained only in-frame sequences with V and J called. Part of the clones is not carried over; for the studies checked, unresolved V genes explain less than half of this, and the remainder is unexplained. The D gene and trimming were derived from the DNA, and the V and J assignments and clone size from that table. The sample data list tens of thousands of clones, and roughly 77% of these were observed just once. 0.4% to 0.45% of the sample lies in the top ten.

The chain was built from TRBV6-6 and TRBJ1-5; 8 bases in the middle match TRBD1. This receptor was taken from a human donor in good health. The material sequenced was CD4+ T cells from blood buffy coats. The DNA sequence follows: TGTGCCAGCAGCCACGACAGGGGCGGACAGCCCCAGCATTTT. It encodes CASSHDRGGQPQHF.